The 14 T cell receptor beta chains listed next were all sequenced from one sample in a study of graft-versus-host responses after intestinal transplantation. Profiled with immunoSEQ multiplex PCR; TCRdb holds only in-frame clones, not every one. The table lists about 91,000 clones, approximately 90% of them singletons, with 0.35% in the top ten. Their antigen targets remain unknown. The specimen comprised unstimulated CD4+ T cells sorted from spleen or lymph node cells, sampled before transplant. The source of these receptors is a human donor who was the organ donor for an intestinal transplant.

The rearrangement uses TRBV11-2 and TRBJ2-3, with D uncertain. Trimming took 5 bases from V and 2 from J, leaving 5 bases between them. The CDR3 contains 12 residues. CDR1 is SGHAT, CDR2 FQNNGV, per germline. The CDR3 spells CASSTHTDTQYF. The CDR3 bases are TGTGCCAGCAGCACACACACAGATACGCAGTATTTT.

This chain connects TRBV28 to TRBJ2-1; 7 nucleotides agree with TRBD2. The CDR3 length is 16 residues. The germline V gene encodes CDR1 MDHEN and CDR2 SYDVKM. Germline trimming cut 1 base from V and 2 bases from J; bases unmatched to any gene: 5. CDR3 region: CASSLYRGRAYNEQFF. For the CDR3, the DNA is TGTGCCAGCAGTTTATATCGTGGGAGGGCCTACAATGAGCAGTTCTTC.

The V and J genes are TRBV6-5 and TRBJ2-3; D uncertain. The CDR3 loop spans 15 amino acids. Trimming took off 6 bases at V and 2 bases at J, with 15 bases between the two ends. The germline CDR1 and CDR2 sequences are MNHEY and SVGAGI. CDR3 residues: CASRTRMVITDTQYF. CDR3 nucleotides: TGTGCCAGCAGAACGCGGATGGTGATCACAGATACGCAGTATTTT.

This clone showed up just once. The chain combines TRBV7-9 with TRBJ2-2; 9 bases map to TRBD2. With 0 bases clipped from V and 8 bases from J, the junction kept 1 base outside the gene matches. The germline gives CDR1 SEHNR, CDR2 FQNEAQ (reference sequence). The CDR3 is 14 residues long. The chain's CDR3 is CASSLAGLAGELFF. As DNA, the CDR3 is TGTGCCAGCAGCTTAGCCGGACTAGCGGGGGAGCTGTTTTTT.

The rearrangement joins TRBV6-6 to TRBJ1-2; a possible D gene is TRBD1 (6 bases). Germline V lookup: CDR1 MNHNY, CDR2 SVGAGI (reference sequence). With 4 bases removed from V and 4 bases from J, the gap between germline ends came to 10 bases. The CDR3 length is 13 residues. This CDR3 is CASSSNRVYGYTF. CDR3 nucleotide sequence: TGTGCCAGCAGTTCTAACAGGGTCTATGGCTACACCTTC.

CDR3 nucleotides: TGTGCCAGCTCCCCTTCGAGAGCTGAAGCTTTCTTT. Its protein is CASSPSRAEAFF. This chain connects TRBV18 to TRBJ1-1; D is uncertain. Germline V CDR1 and CDR2: KGHSH, LQKENI. The length of the CDR3 is 12 residues. Trimming took 6 bases from V and 6 from J, leaving 11 bases between them.

The chain uses TRBV5-1 and TRBJ2-7, with TRBD1 matching 11 bases. Germline loops: CDR1 SGHRS, CDR2 YFSETQ. V was pared by 2 bases and J by 3 bases, with 1 base of the junction left unmatched. The CDR3 has 14 residues. CDR3 nucleotide sequence: TGCGCCAGCAGCTTCGGGACAGGGGGCTACGAGCAGTACTTC. Translating it yields CASSFGTGGYEQYF.

V usage is TRBV28 and J usage is TRBJ2-7; maybe TRBD1 (5 bases). Germline CDR1 MDHEN, CDR2 SYDVKM. Between the trimmed V and J ends, which lost 2 bases and 0 bases, there was a span of 11 bases. The CDR3 is 15 amino acids. CDR3 in DNA: TGTGCCAGCAGTTTAACCCCTGACAGCTCCTACGAGCAGTACTTC. It encodes CASSLTPDSSYEQYF.

This chain links TRBV28 with TRBJ1-1, with 7 positions matching TRBD1. The CDR3 spans 19 residues. Germline assignment: CDR1 MDHEN and CDR2 SYDVKM. Unmatched junction bases numbered 29, after V lost 6 bases and J lost 10 bases. CDR3: CASSQVQPPRYRQGPPAFF. CDR3 DNA sequence: TGTGCCAGCAGCCAAGTCCAACCCCCACGTTATAGACAGGGTCCTCCAGCTTTCTTT.

This clone was found once. The same CDR3 is also encoded by other DNA sequences in this sample. The rearrangement joins TRBV7-3 to TRBJ2-5; tentatively, D is TRBD2 (5 bases). The CDR3 spans 13 residues. Germline lookup yields CDR1 SGHTA and CDR2 FQGTGA. Trimming left V 0 bases short and J 3 bases short, with 5 bases between. In DNA form, the CDR3 reads TGTGCCAGCAGCTTAACGCGGGAAGAGACCCAGTACTTC. Translated: CASSLTREETQYF.

This rearrangement joins TRBV6-6 to TRBJ2-7; 10 bases match TRBD2. Germline V gives CDR1 MNHNY, CDR2 SVGAGI (reference sequence). The V and J ends lost 7 bases and 4 bases, in that order; junction bases with no gene match: 10. CDR3 size: 15 residues. The CDR3 DNA reads as TGTGCCAGCACCCTACTAGCGGGGAGGACTTACGAGCAGTACTTC. Encoded protein: CASTLLAGRTYEQYF.

The rearrangement uses TRBV18 and TRBJ2-1; D is unclear. CDR1 is KGHSH, CDR2 LQKENI, per germline. V dropped 3 bases and J dropped 8 bases, with 14 bases sitting between them. This CDR3 is built from 14 residues. For the CDR3, the DNA is TGTGCCAGCTCACCTCCCAGAACGAGCGATGAGCAGTTCTTC. This gives the protein CASSPPRTSDEQFF.

The genes are TRBV19 and TRBJ1-1, with D perhaps matching TRBD1 (5 bases). Germline CDR1 is LNHDA and CDR2 is SQIVND (reference sequence). The CDR3 totals 13 residues. V lost 10 bases and J 0 bases, leaving 12 bases between the germline ends. In nucleotides, the CDR3 is TGTGCCACCCAGACAGAGATGAACACTGAAGCTTTCTTT. Translated, it gives CATQTEMNTEAFF.

The chain links TRBV9 to TRBJ2-6; D is unclear. The CDR3 has 14 residues. Trimming took off 0 bases at V and 9 bases at J, with 10 bases between the two ends. In germline, CDR1 is SGDLS, CDR2 YYNGEE. The CDR3 nucleotides read TGTGCCAGCAGCGTAGATACAATCGTCAACGTCCTGACTTTC. This translates into CASSVDTIVNVLTF.